This entry describes one T cell receptor (beta chain). Its target is unknown. This sample was included in a study of cytomegalovirus exposure and HLA in healthy donors. General study points: In an earlier analysis, most TCR beta V segments were productive about 87% or about 30% of the time. Per a later analysis, HLA-associated TCR beta chains showed more clonal expansion than other, equally common TCR beta chains.

Primers for the PCR totalled 60 Vbeta and 13 Jbeta. The table came from immunoSEQ multiplex PCR; TCRdb's copy has only in-frame clones and leaves some out. The sample lists under 250,000 clones, 60% to 80% occurring once. Sequencing was performed on PBMCs. The clonotype was recovered from a woman aged 30 to 39 in good health and CMV-seronegative.

CDR3 sequence: CASSPYSSGSRQLNIQYF. As DNA, the CDR3 is TGTGCCAGCTCACCATATTCTAGCGGGAGTAGACAGTTAAACATTCAGTACTTC. The chain uses TRBV18 and TRBJ2-4; 10 bases line up with TRBD2. Trimming took 2 bases from V and 6 from J; bases not matched to a gene: 13. The germline CDR1 and CDR2 sequences are KGHSH and LQKENI. The CDR3 is 18 residues long.